Listed below are T cell receptor beta chains from one sample, sequenced in a study of early stage breast cancer tumors. Produced via immunoSEQ multiplex PCR; TCRdb's table is partial and in-frame only. The sample includes 25,000 to 30,000 clones, roughly four fifths of them seen just once. Sequencing was performed on blood. The source of these receptors is a person aged 45 to 59 with breast cancer. Both conserved end residues are part of each CDR3. The D gene is left open where the match is weak.

v_gene: TRBV7-9; j_gene: TRBJ1-1; d_gene: -; CDR3aa: CASSRQENTEAFF; CDR3nt: TGTGCCAGCAGCCGACAGGAGAACACTGAAGCTTTCTTT
v_gene: TRBV7-3; j_gene: TRBJ2-3; d_gene: TRBD1; CDR3aa: CASSLTGGTDTQYF; CDR3nt: TGTGCCAGCAGCCTGACAGGGGGCACAGATACGCAGTATTTT
v_gene: TRBV9; j_gene: TRBJ2-1; d_gene: -; CDR3aa: CASSVGLTVGNEQFF; CDR3nt: TGTGCCAGCAGCGTGGGACTGACGGTTGGGAATGAGCAGTTCTTC
v_gene: TRBV7-2; j_gene: TRBJ1-5; d_gene: -; CDR3aa: CASSLEGGRDQPQHF; CDR3nt: TGTGCCAGCAGCTTAGAAGGAGGACGGGATCAGCCCCAGCATTTT
v_gene: TRBV5-1; j_gene: TRBJ1-1; d_gene: -; CDR3aa: CASSLRVGRSNTEAFF; CDR3nt: TGCGCCAGCAGCTTGAGGGTAGGCCGATCGAACACTGAAGCTTTCTTT
v_gene: TRBV11-2; j_gene: TRBJ2-3; d_gene: -; CDR3aa: CASSYPPAGYSTDTQYF; CDR3nt: TGTGCCAGCAGCTACCCCCCCGCAGGGTACAGCACAGATACGCAGTATTTT
v_gene: TRBV5-4; j_gene: TRBJ1-2; d_gene: TRBD1; CDR3aa: CASSYRGLGYGYTF; CDR3nt: TGTGCCAGCAGCTACAGGGGGCTTGGCTATGGCTACACCTTC
v_gene: TRBV14; j_gene: TRBJ2-7; d_gene: -; CDR3aa: CASSQEWGIDESYEQYF; CDR3nt: TGTGCCAGCAGCCAAGAATGGGGGATTGACGAGTCCTACGAGCAGTACTTC
v_gene: TRBV18; j_gene: TRBJ2-1; d_gene: -; CDR3aa: CASSPPSRTLHNEQFF; CDR3nt: TGTGCCAGCTCACCACCCTCCAGAACCCTACACAATGAGCAGTTCTTC
v_gene: TRBV5-1; j_gene: TRBJ1-2; d_gene: -; CDR3aa: CASSLAGVRGGGYTF; CDR3nt: TGCGCCAGCAGCTTGGCCGGTGTGCGGGGAGGAGGCTACACCTTC
v_gene: TRBV5-1; j_gene: TRBJ1-1; d_gene: TRBD1; CDR3aa: CASSSIRQGLNTEAFF; CDR3nt: TGCGCCAGCAGCTCCATCCGACAGGGCTTGAACACTGAAGCTTTCTTT